This entry describes one TCR beta chain. RNA transcripts were the source from which TCR beta CDR3 regions were amplified. The authors performed first-round RT-PCR with HTBI primers and then a second-round multiplex PCR. TCRdb processed the multiplex PCR reads anew with MiXCR; each CDR3 protein has one entry. The data contain around 1.1 million distinct CDR3 sequences, roughly two fifths of them singletons. The data belong to a study of Graves' ophthalmopathy and Graves' hyperthyroidism. This receptor was taken from an adult man with Graves' hyperthyroidism. The sequenced sample consisted of peripheral blood or thyroid tissue (not recorded which).

The CDR3 sequence is CASTGSATGELFF. CDR3 in DNA: TGTGCCAGCACCGGCTCAGCCACCGGGGAGCTGTTTTTT. The rearrangement joins TRBV10-3 to TRBJ2-2; D gene unclear. Looked up from germline, CDR1 is ENHRY and CDR2 is SYGVKD. This CDR3 spans 13 amino acids. V gave up 10 bases and J gave up 4 bases, with 13 bases separating them.